Included here is one T cell receptor beta chain sequence, with context. Its matching antigen is unknown. It was via CD45RO/CCR7/CD25/CD127/CD95/CD27 that CD4+ naive, central memory, regulatory and stem cell-like memory cells were sorted. The authors reverse transcribed all of the isolated RNA, so sequencing captured expressed TCRB transcripts. Libraries were prepared by immunoSEQ multiplex PCR; TCRdb keeps only in-frame clonotypes and omits some of them. Here the sample spans hundreds of thousands of clones, over 13% being singletons. The sample comes from a study of beta chain features in type 1 diabetes. Study-wide results and limits: For type 1 diabetes patients, VDJ junctions showed fewer insertions and more deletions. Significant though moderate, a shortening of TCRB CDR3s appeared in all four CD4+ subsets of Type 1 diabetes patients. Using cDNA template may skew counts toward highly expressing activated cells.

The CDR3 totals 13 residues. Germline V CDR1 and CDR2: GTSNPN, SVGIG (reference sequence). Trimming removed 5 bases at V and 6 bases at J, with 16 bases between. The TCR comes from a young man with type 1 diabetes. Sequenced sample: naive CD4+ T cells from blood. The chain uses TRBV30 and TRBJ1-1; TRBD1 is a possible D gene (6 bases). CDR3 nucleotides: TGTGCCTGGGCTCCACAGGGTGTGGCTGAAGCTTTCTTT. It translates to CAWAPQGVAEAFF.